What follows describes a single T cell receptor (beta chain). Its antigen is as yet unknown. Based on clinical symptoms, serum thyroxine and TRAb, thyroid ultrasound and orbital computed tomography, diagnoses were reached. The CDR3 contains 13 residues. Germline CDR1 reads ENHRY; CDR2 reads SYGVKD. Trimming cost V 8 bases and J 9 bases; bases outside gene matches: 10. These data belong to a study of T cells in Graves' hyperthyroidism and ophthalmopathy. Study observations and caveats: Most expanded thyroid clonotypes above 0.001 also appeared in blood. Model predictions of ophthalmopathy came a median about 6.3 months before onset.

The source material, RNA transcripts, was used to amplify TCR beta CDR3 regions. Carried out on the TCR CDR3, a first-round RT-PCR used the HTBI primer set. TCRdb processed the multiplex PCR reads anew with MiXCR; each CDR3 protein has one entry. The sample holds 50,000 to 75,000 distinct CDR3 sequences, about 50% seen once. This chain uses TRBV10-3 with TRBJ2-1; 7 bases are shared with TRBD1. This TCR was recovered from a woman under 40 with Graves' ophthalmopathy. The sequenced material came from blood. The CDR3 nucleotides read TGTGCCATCGGGACAGAAACCGACATTGAGCAGTTCTTC. Its translation: CAIGTETDIEQFF.